The 22 T cell receptor beta chains listed next were all sequenced from one sample in a study of blood T cell repertoires in COVID-19. Profiling relied on immunoSEQ multiplex PCR, and the TCRdb table lists in-frame clones only, not all of them. The table has more than 45,000 clones, around nine tenths seen once. The sequencing sample was made of peripheral blood. The receptors shown here come from a man in his fifties or sixties with active or convalescent COVID-19.

J is TRBJ2-7 and V is TRBV12-3 or TRBV12-4; D is unresolved. This CDR3 comprises 11 residues. V lost 3 bases to trimming and J lost 6 bases, with 6 bases between them. The CDR3 nucleotides are TGTGCCAGCAGTTTGTTCTCCGAGCAGTACTTC. Encoded protein: CASSLFSEQYF.

This rearrangement joins TRBV3-1 (or the pseudogene TRBV3-2) to TRBJ1-4, with D unresolved. The CDR3 is 15 residues long. Looked up from germline, CDR1 is LGHDT and CDR2 is YNNKEL (reference sequence). V was cut by 4 bases and J by 5 bases, with 14 bases left in between. CDR3 bases: TGTGCCAGCAGCCGAATGCCAGGCCGAAATGAAAAACTGTTTTTT. This gives the protein CASSRMPGRNEKLFF.

V gene TRBV3-1 (or the pseudogene TRBV3-2) combines with J gene TRBJ2-5; D is ambiguous. CDR3 size: 14 residues. The V gene lost 1 base and the J gene lost 1 base, with 7 bases spanning the gap. CDR1 and CDR2 (germline): LGHDT, YNNKEL (reference sequence). The CDR3 reads CASSQGLFQETQYF. The CDR3 bases are TGTGCCAGCAGCCAAGGTCTGTTCCAAGAGACCCAGTACTTC.

The V gene is TRBV19, the J gene TRBJ1-6; 8 nucleotides line up with TRBD1. The CDR3 length is 14 residues. Losses at the gene ends were 3 bases for V and 9 bases for J; bases not matched to a gene: 4. Germline CDR1 reads LNHDA; CDR2 reads SQIVND (reference sequence). The CDR3 is CASSMDREGSPLHF. The CDR3 bases are TGTGCCAGTAGTATGGACAGGGAAGGTTCACCCCTCCACTTT.

V gene TRBV6-5 combines with J gene TRBJ1-1; 8 bases are shared with TRBD1. CDR3 length: 14 residues. Germline V CDR1 and CDR2: MNHEY, SVGAGI. The V gene end was trimmed by 6 bases and the J gene end by 0 bases; junction bases not matched to a gene: 3. The CDR3 sequence: CASSSDRVNTEAFF. The CDR3, as DNA: TGTGCCAGCAGCTCGGACAGGGTGAACACTGAAGCTTTCTTT.

Written as DNA, the CDR3 is TGTGCCAGCAGTTCTAACAGGGTGGGGAACGAGCAGTACTTC. Translation: CASSSNRVGNEQYF. The rearrangement uses TRBV6-5 and TRBJ2-7, with a weak D call TRBD1 (6 bases). The CDR3 has 14 residues. CDR1 is MNHEY, CDR2 SVGAGI, per germline. V was cut by 4 bases and J by 5 bases, with 15 bases left in between.

This clone was counted between two and nine times. The chain combines TRBV4-2 with TRBJ1-1; D remains unclear. V dropped 3 bases and J dropped 5 bases, with 10 bases sitting between them. Per the germline V gene, CDR1 is LGHNA and CDR2 is YNFKEQ. The CDR3 sequence is 13 residues long. In nucleotides, the CDR3 is TGTGCCAGCAGCCAGCCCAGGTTAACTGAAGCTTTCTTT. Its protein is CASSQPRLTEAFF.

The CDR3 DNA sequence: TGTGCCAGTGGTGGGGCGGGGGGCACGACCCCTAGCACAGATACGCAGTATTTT. It is translated as CASGGAGGTTPSTDTQYF. This chain joins TRBV19 and TRBJ2-3; 8 bases match TRBD2. The CDR3 runs 18 residues. Unmatched junction bases numbered 16, after V lost 8 bases and J lost 0 bases. The germline CDR1 and CDR2 sequences are LNHDA and SQIVND (reference sequence).

The table lists this clone with a few counts. V usage is TRBV28 and J usage is TRBJ2-7, with D unclear. CDR3 length: 12 amino acids. V shed 5 bases and J shed 3 bases, with 8 bases lying between them. The germline gives CDR1 MDHEN, CDR2 SYDVKM. For the CDR3, the DNA is TGTGCCAGCAGTCCACAGTACTACGAGCAGTACTTC. Translated, it gives CASSPQYYEQYF.

For the CDR3, the DNA is TGCGCCAGCAGCCTCTCTAGCGGGGGTGAGACCGGGGAGCTGTTTTTT. It is translated as CASSLSSGGETGELFF. This chain links TRBV4-3 with TRBJ2-2, with 10 bases aligning to TRBD2. Looked up from germline, CDR1 is LGHNA and CDR2 is YSLEER. The trim removed 4 bases at V and 5 bases at J, leaving 7 bases unmatched. The CDR3 has 16 amino acids.

This clone appeared a single time. The chain has TRBV6-1 and TRBJ2-3, with D possibly matching TRBD1 (6 bases). From germline, CDR1 is MNHNS and CDR2 SASEGT. The CDR3 length is 14 residues. The V and J ends lost 1 base and 1 base respectively, with 6 bases between them. The CDR3 DNA reads as TGTGCCAGCAGTGAAGACAGGGGCACAGATACGCAGTATTTT. Amino acid sequence: CASSEDRGTDTQYF.

A single count supports this clone. The CDR3 here is CASSSFRGTNEKLFF. For the CDR3, the DNA is TGTGCCAGCAGCTCGTTCAGGGGTACTAATGAAAAACTGTTTTTT. The rearrangement joins TRBV5-6 to TRBJ1-4; TRBD1 is a possible D gene (6 bases). The CDR3 runs to 15 residues. The V gene's germline CDR1 is SGHDT and CDR2 YYEEEE. V gave up 3 bases and J gave up 2 bases, with 11 bases separating them.

The CDR3 nucleotides are TGTGCCAGCAGTTACTATCGACAGGGGTGGTATGGCTACACCTTC. Its translation is CASSYYRQGWYGYTF. The V call is TRBV6-5, the J call TRBJ1-2, with 8 bases lining up with TRBD1. Trimming took 1 base from V and 5 from J; bases not matched to a gene: 6. CDR3 length: 15 amino acids. In germline, CDR1 is MNHEY, CDR2 SVGAGI.

The J gene is TRBJ1-6, the V gene TRBV5-1; D is ambiguous. The CDR3 covers 18 residues. Trimming removed 0 bases at V and 4 bases at J, with 17 bases between. The germline CDR1 and CDR2 sequences are SGHRS and YFSETQ. The CDR3: CASSLASEGPGYNSPLHF. The CDR3 bases are TGCGCCAGCAGCTTGGCCTCGGAGGGCCCTGGGTATAATTCACCCCTCCACTTT.

The J gene is TRBJ1-2, the V gene TRBV28, with 9 nucleotides matching TRBD1. The CDR3 has 15 amino acids. Germline trimming cut 5 bases from V and 5 bases from J; bases unmatched to any gene: 9. Germline lookup yields CDR1 MDHEN and CDR2 SYDVKM. The CDR3 reads CASSPGGQGLYGYTF. The DNA of the CDR3 is TGTGCCAGCAGTCCGGGGGGACAGGGTTTGTATGGCTACACCTTC.

This clone was seen once. The chain couples TRBV24-1 to TRBJ1-2, with D possibly being TRBD1 (5 bases). Between the trimmed V and J ends, which lost 4 bases and 4 bases, there was a span of 9 bases. This CDR3 has 13 residues. Germline CDR1 reads KGHDR; CDR2 reads SFDVKD. The DNA of the CDR3 is TGTGCCACCAGTGAACAGGTCGGCTATGGCTACACCTTC. Its translation: CATSEQVGYGYTF.

The CDR3 reads CASSQGSEAFF. The CDR3 region has the DNA TGTGCCAGCAGCCAAGGGAGTGAAGCTTTCTTT. The chain combines TRBV3-1 (or the pseudogene TRBV3-2) with TRBJ1-1; D uncertain. The germline CDR1 and CDR2 sequences are LGHDT and YNNKEL (reference sequence). With 1 base removed from V and 7 bases from J, the gap between germline ends came to 4 bases. CDR3 length: 11 residues.

V gene TRBV7-3 combines with J gene TRBJ2-3, with 8 bases matching TRBD2. V was clipped by 5 bases and J by 3 bases; unmatched bases: 4. There are 14 residues in the CDR3. The V gene's germline CDR1 is SGHTA and CDR2 FQGTGA. CDR3 DNA: TGTGCCAGCAGCCGGGGGGGCCGGACAGATACGCAGTATTTT. It yields the protein CASSRGGRTDTQYF.

V is TRBV7-9 and J is TRBJ1-6, with 8 bases matching TRBD1. The CDR3 has 13 amino acids. Germline CDR1 is SEHNR and CDR2 is FQNEAQ (reference sequence). V dropped 7 bases and J dropped 13; count of bases not matched to a gene: 9. The CDR3 protein is CASTMDRVSPLHF. CDR3 sequence (DNA): TGTGCCAGCACCATGGACAGGGTTAGTCCCCTCCACTTT.

The genes are TRBV7-9 and TRBJ2-7, with 13 bases matching TRBD2. CDR3 size: 18 residues. The V and J ends lost 5 bases and 0 bases, in that order; junction bases with no gene match: 10. Germline CDR1 SEHNR, CDR2 FQNEAQ (reference sequence). In nucleotides, the CDR3 is TGTGCCAGCAGCACTAGGACTAGCGGGGGTCCTCTCTCCTACGAGCAGTACTTC. This gives the protein CASSTRTSGGPLSYEQYF.

V usage is TRBV3-1 (or the pseudogene TRBV3-2) and J usage is TRBJ2-1, with 8 bases fitting TRBD1. The CDR3 runs to 17 residues. CDR1 is LGHDT, CDR2 YNNKEL, per germline (reference sequence). V shed 1 base and J 8 bases; nucleotides not matched to a gene: 13. CDR3 protein: CASSQVLGQAFRDEQFF. The CDR3 bases are TGTGCCAGCAGCCAAGTTCTGGGACAGGCATTTCGGGATGAGCAGTTCTTC.

The chain joins TRBV28 to TRBJ1-4; unclear D gene. This CDR3 is built from 15 residues. Per germline, CDR1 MDHEN and CDR2 SYDVKM. Deletions cut 4 bases from V and 7 bases from J, with 16 bases between. CDR3 sequence reads: CASSWVGARGEKLFF. CDR3 nucleotide sequence: TGTGCCAGCAGTTGGGTGGGCGCCCGGGGTGAAAAACTGTTTTTT.